This TCR beta chain appears in the sequencing data of a study of PD-1 blockade in mismatch repair-deficient tumors. Across the study: Patients had fewer than 15 mismatch repair-deficient cancer types and were previously treated and progressing.

Profiled with immunoSEQ multiplex PCR; TCRdb holds only in-frame clones, not every one. The sample consists of approximately 130,000 clones, about 85% of them appearing once. Every patient had mismatch repair deficiency by PCR or immunohistochemistry. The TCR-sequenced patients were a few responders to pembrolizumab. CDR1 and CDR2 from the germline V gene are PRHDT and FYEKMQ (reference sequence). The CDR3 length is 13 residues. Trimming left V 5 bases short and J 0 bases short, with 8 bases between. J is TRBJ2-7 and V is TRBV13; D ambiguous. Source: peripheral blood, taken 44 weeks after starting pembrolizumab. This TCR derives from an adult with mismatch repair-deficient cancer. The CDR3 DNA is TGTGCCAGCAGCCTTGGGGTCTCCTACGAGCAGTACTTC. Amino acid sequence: CASSLGVSYEQYF.